The present TCR beta chain was sequenced within a study of CD8+CD57+ T cells in acquired aplastic anemia listed by TCRdb under 2018. For context, the study as a whole: On average, sorted CD4+ and CD8+ cells yielded around 3.4 ug of extracted DNA, with a range of roughly 0.18 to 27.4 ug. For healthy donor samples, the average read count was about 10 million for CD4+ cells and around 12 million for CD8+ cells.

This clonotype was picked up a small number of times. Its target antigen remains unknown. The record has no base qualities; no much larger clone is one base away. In this study, sorted CD4+ and CD8+ T cells from the blood of healthy subjects and of severe aplastic anemia patients had their TCR repertoires deep-sequenced. Ficoll-Paque density gradient centrifugation was used to isolate peripheral blood mononuclear cells. Before DNA extraction, CD4+ and CD8+ T cells were sorted by FACS or by magnetic beads. Overall study results and their limits: Around 28 CD8+ CDR3 sequences were found to be shared between patients and controls, but these sequences appeared to be highly expressed in patients and within the immunodominant clones of the patients. CD8+ Simpson's diversity did not differ significantly between patients and healthy controls (P=0.060).

The trim is 3 bases for V and 7 bases for J, with a gap of 3 bases between the germline ends. The CDR3 runs 11 residues from the cysteine to the phenylalanine. Just the 33-base CDR3 DNA is kept, in frame starting at base 1. Genomic DNA was used as template for profiling of TCR beta VDJ combinations and CDR3 sequences. An Illumina HiSeq 2000 was the platform used for TCR repertoire sequencing. The study's processing was this. TRBV/TRBJ rearrangement plots, CDR3 size and DJ length profiles, and Simpson's diversity index were used to evaluate the repertoires. Whichever DNA sequence was most abundant in the deep sequencing data was defined as the immunodominant clone. CDR3 amino acid sequences were checked for sharing across subjects and were also compared against the VDJdb database and published repertoires. TCRdb's own reprocessing of the public reads used fastp at Q25 and MiXCR and kept productive beta chains. Records with the same CDR3 protein are collapsed into one entry carrying the most frequent genes and DNA. The V and J calls come from TCRdb's annotation, not from the publication. The sample includes about 220,000 distinct CDR3 sequences, with roughly 33% observed a single time. Clones ranked in the top ten supply around 1.1% of the sample.

The sequence derives from a human donor in good health, serving as a control. Material: sorted CD4+, CD8+, or CD8+CD57+ T cells (not recorded which) from PBMCs. Recombination connected TRBV12-3 or TRBV12-4 to TRBJ2-2, with no confident D gene call. In nucleotide form, the sequence is TGTGCCAGCAGTTTTTACGGGGAGCTGTTTTTT. Its product reads: CASSFYGELFF.